Below are 21 T cell receptor beta chains sequenced from a single sample in a study of OX40 agonist ivuxolimab in advanced cancers. Generated by immunoSEQ multiplex PCR, the TCRdb table keeps only in-frame clones and is missing some. Found here are 35,000 to 50,000 clones, roughly 87% of them singletons; the top ten hold roughly 18%. The material sequenced was CD4+ or CD8+ T cells sorted from blood, taken in a trial of the OX40 agonist ivuxolimab. These receptors all come from an adult with an advanced solid tumor such as melanoma, head and neck, liver or kidney cancer.

CDR3: CASKTGTGTEAFF. CDR3 nucleotide sequence: TGTGCCAGCAAAACAGGGACCGGCACTGAAGCTTTCTTT. The rearrangement links TRBV2 to TRBJ1-1; TRBD1 is a possible D gene (6 bases). The CDR3 runs 13 residues. Germline lookup yields CDR1 SNHLY and CDR2 FYNNEI. Trimming stripped 7 bases from V and 4 bases from J, with 13 bases between.

A single count supports this clone. J is TRBJ1-2 and V is TRBV6-5; TRBD1 might be the D (5 bases). There are 13 residues in the CDR3. Trimming shortened V by 2 bases and J by 7 bases, and 11 bases separated the two germline ends. The germline V gene encodes CDR1 MNHEY and CDR2 SVGAGI. The CDR3 loop is CASSYGQGAGYTF. CDR3 DNA: TGTGCCAGCAGTTACGGTCAGGGTGCTGGCTACACCTTC.

As concerns this clone: In the same sample, other DNA sequences code for this CDR3. This chain links TRBV2 with TRBJ2-2; D gene uncertain. The CDR3 length is 13 residues. The V end lost 3 bases, the J end lost 0 bases, and 2 bases lay between the germline ends. The V gene's germline CDR1 is SNHLY and CDR2 FYNNEI. CDR3 sequence reads: CASSETNTGELFF. The CDR3 coding sequence is TGTGCCAGCAGTGAGACGAACACCGGGGAGCTGTTTTTT.

This chain joins TRBV19 and TRBJ1-1; possible D gene TRBD1, 5 bases. V was cut by 3 bases and J by 0 bases, with 11 bases left in between. Germline values: CDR1 LNHDA, CDR2 SQIVND (reference sequence). This CDR3 has 15 amino acids. This CDR3 reads CASSISGSLNTEAFF. CDR3 coding DNA: TGTGCCAGTAGTATCTCAGGGAGCCTGAACACTGAAGCTTTCTTT.

CDR3 DNA: TGTGCCAGCAGCCCCGGGACTGGATCCTACGAGCAGTACTTC. Its protein product is CASSPGTGSYEQYF. J is TRBJ2-7 and V is TRBV11-2, with TRBD2 as a possible D gene (6 bases). The CDR3 runs to 14 residues. With 5 bases removed from V and 1 base from J, the gap between germline ends came to 12 bases. CDR1 SGHAT and CDR2 FQNNGV come from the germline V gene.

In DNA, the CDR3 is TGTGCCAGCAGTCCGGACAGTTCCTACGAGCAGTACTTC. It specifies CASSPDSSYEQYF. The V call is TRBV6-4, the J call TRBJ2-7; D might be TRBD1 (6 bases). This CDR3 is 13 amino acids long. Germline CDR1 is MRHNA and CDR2 is SNTAGT. V was pared by 5 bases and J by 1 base, with 9 bases between.

This clone showed up just once. V gene TRBV9 combines with J gene TRBJ1-2; the D gene is possibly TRBD1 (6 bases). Deletions cut 3 bases from V and 4 bases from J, with 13 bases between. Germline-derived CDR1 and CDR2 are SGDLS and YYNGEE. The CDR3 length is 14 residues. This chain's CDR3 is CASSGNEGGYGYTF. The DNA for the CDR3 is TGTGCCAGCAGCGGCAACGAAGGGGGCTATGGCTACACCTTC. The full variable domain, completed using reference TRBV9 and TRBJ1-2, is DSGVTQTPKHLITATGQRVTLRCSPRSGDLSVYWYQQSLDQGLQFLIQYYNGEERAKGNILERFSAQQFPDLHSELNLSSLELGDSALYFCASSGNEGGYGYTFGSGTRLTVV.

V is TRBV27 and J is TRBJ2-1; D is perhaps TRBD2 (6 bases). The CDR3 consists of 14 residues. The V end lost 7 bases, the J end lost 10 bases, and 20 bases lay between the germline ends. Germline V gene data show CDR1 as MNHEY and CDR2 as SMNVEV (reference sequence). The CDR3 protein is CASISGGPFGEQFF. The CDR3 nucleotides read TGTGCCAGCATCTCCGGGGGACCTTTCGGCGAGCAGTTCTTC.

The chain combines TRBV27 with TRBJ1-3; a weak D match, TRBD1 (5 bases). This CDR3 has 13 amino acids. Trimming took off 5 bases at V and 7 bases at J, with 12 bases between the two ends. The germline gives CDR1 MNHEY, CDR2 SMNVEV (reference sequence). CDR3 protein: CASSPVGGNTIYF. CDR3 coding DNA: TGTGCCAGCAGTCCTGTTGGGGGGAACACCATATATTTT.

V is TRBV19 and J is TRBJ2-3, with TRBD1 as a possible D gene (5 bases). The CDR3 runs 14 residues. Trimming removed 4 bases from V and 8 bases from J, with 16 bases in between. The germline V gene has CDR1 LNHDA and CDR2 SQIVND (reference sequence). The CDR3 DNA follows: TGTGCCAGTAGTACCCTCCCCCAGCAGGGTACGCAGTATTTT. Its protein is CASSTLPQQGTQYF.

The genes are TRBV4-1 and TRBJ2-6; D gene unclear. Germline V gene lookup returns CDR1 MGHRA and CDR2 YSYEKL. This CDR3 comprises 13 residues. Deletions cut 5 bases from V and 1 base from J, with 3 bases between. The CDR3 bases are TGCGCCAGCAGCGAGTCTGGGGCCAACGTCCTGACTTTC. It translates to CASSESGANVLTF.

This clone was detected once. The genes are TRBV19 and TRBJ1-5, with a possible D match to TRBD1 (5 bases). Germline CDR1 and CDR2: LNHDA and SQIVND (reference sequence). With 7 bases removed from V and 2 bases from J, the gap between germline ends came to 18 bases. The CDR3 runs to 16 residues. The DNA of the CDR3 is TGTGCCAGTATCGGCTCCGGGGCGGAGGGCAATCAGCCCCAGCATTTT. It specifies CASIGSGAEGNQPQHF.

The V gene is TRBV4-3, the J gene TRBJ2-1, with D possibly TRBD2 on 6 matching bases. Germline V CDR1 and CDR2: LGHNA, YSLEER. The CDR3 runs to 17 residues. Trimming took 4 bases from V and 0 from J, leaving 16 bases between them. CDR3 amino acids: CASSPGPPTSSYNEQFF. CDR3 nucleotides: TGCGCCAGCAGCCCGGGTCCTCCGACTAGCTCCTACAATGAGCAGTTCTTC.

This chain connects TRBV7-6 to TRBJ2-5, with 11 bases matching TRBD1. The length of the CDR3 is 16 residues. V shed 1 base and J 1 base; nucleotides not matched to a gene: 2. Germline-derived CDR1 and CDR2 are SGHVS and FNYEAQ. CDR3: CASSLGTGGSQETQYF. CDR3 DNA sequence: TGTGCCAGCAGCTTAGGGACAGGGGGCTCCCAAGAGACCCAGTACTTC.

The chain uses TRBV5-6 and TRBJ1-5; D might be TRBD1 (6 bases). The CDR3 spans 13 residues. The germline V gene encodes CDR1 SGHDT and CDR2 YYEEEE. Trimming shortened V by 0 bases and J by 7 bases, and 8 bases separated the two germline ends. As DNA, the CDR3 is TGTGCCAGCAGCTTGGGGGGGCACCAGCCCCAGCATTTT. Translating gives CASSLGGHQPQHF.

The rearrangement uses TRBV28 and TRBJ1-5; D is uncertain. Trimming cost V 3 bases and J 7 bases, with 10 bases left between them. The germline V gene has CDR1 MDHEN and CDR2 SYDVKM. The CDR3 contains 13 residues. The CDR3 loop is CASSLSVRQPQHF. The CDR3 region has the DNA TGTGCCAGCAGTTTGTCCGTTCGGCAGCCCCAGCATTTT.

This chain joins TRBV7-7 and TRBJ2-5; 7 bases agree with TRBD2. V was clipped by 5 bases and J by 5 bases; unmatched bases: 8. CDR1 is SSHAT and CDR2 is FNYEAQ in the germline V gene (reference sequence). The CDR3 loop spans 14 amino acids. As DNA, the CDR3 is TGTGCCAGCAGCCCCTGGCGGGGGTTGGAGACCCAGTACTTC. This translates into CASSPWRGLETQYF.

This sequence joins TRBV5-4 and TRBJ2-1, with 8 bases fitting TRBD1. Looked up from germline, CDR1 is SGHNT and CDR2 is YYREEE (reference sequence). The trim removed 2 bases at V and 7 bases at J, leaving 8 bases unmatched. The CDR3 runs 15 residues. CDR3 in amino acids: CASSFGQGGGNEQFF. For the CDR3, the DNA is TGTGCCAGCAGCTTCGGACAGGGAGGAGGAAATGAGCAGTTCTTC. The entire variable domain, with the rest obtained from reference TRBV5-4 and TRBJ2-1, is as follows: ETGVTQSPTHLIKTRGQQVTLRCSSQSGHNTVSWYQQALGQGPQFIFQYYREEENGRGNFPPRFSGLQFPNYSSELNVNALELDDSALYLCASSFGQGGGNEQFFGPGTRLTVL.

DNA for the CDR3: TGCGCCAGCAGCCAAGATACCGGAACCGAGCAGTACGTC. Its protein product is CASSQDTGTEQYV. The V gene is TRBV4-3, the J gene TRBJ2-7; D is ambiguous. The CDR3 spans 13 residues. The V end lost 0 bases, the J end lost 6 bases, and 9 bases lay between the germline ends. Germline CDR1 and CDR2: LGHNA and YSLEER.

V and J are TRBV7-8 and TRBJ2-7, with 8 bases matching TRBD1. Looked up from germline, CDR1 is SGHVS and CDR2 is FQNEAQ. Unmatched junction bases numbered 6, after V lost 4 bases and J lost 4 bases. The CDR3 sequence is 14 residues long. The DNA for the CDR3 is TGTGCCAGCAGCTCCAGGGACAGGATTTACGAGCAGTACTTC. Encoded protein: CASSSRDRIYEQYF.

This clone came up once. This chain joins TRBV12-5 and TRBJ2-7; D gene ambiguous. The CDR3 contains 17 residues. V lost 0 bases, J lost 0 bases, and 15 bases lay in between. Germline-derived CDR1 and CDR2 are LGHNT and FRNRAP. The CDR3 nucleotides are TGTGCTAGTGGTTTGGTAGTTTGGTCAGAAAGCTCCTACGAGCAGTACTTC. It yields the protein CASGLVVWSESSYEQYF.